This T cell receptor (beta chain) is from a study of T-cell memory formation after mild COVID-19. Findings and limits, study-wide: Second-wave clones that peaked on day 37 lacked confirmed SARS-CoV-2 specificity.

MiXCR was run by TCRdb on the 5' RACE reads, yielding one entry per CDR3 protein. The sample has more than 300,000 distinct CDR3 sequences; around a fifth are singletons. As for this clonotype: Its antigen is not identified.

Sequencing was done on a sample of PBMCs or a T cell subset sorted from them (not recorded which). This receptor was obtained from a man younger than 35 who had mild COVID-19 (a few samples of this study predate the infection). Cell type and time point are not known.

CDR3 nucleotides: TGTGCCAGCAGTTTATTGCGGGCTGAAGCTTTCTTT. This gives the protein CASSLLRAEAFF. The V call is TRBV28, the J call TRBJ1-1; no reliable D call. Germline V gene sequence: CDR1 MDHEN, CDR2 SYDVKM. The CDR3 length is 12 residues. Deletions cut 1 base from V and 6 bases from J, with 6 bases between.